The rows below give T cell receptor beta chains drawn from one sample of a study of response to subunit inactivated influenza vaccine. MiXCR was run by TCRdb on the RT-PCR reads, yielding one entry per CDR3 protein. Here the sample spans hundreds of thousands of distinct CDR3 sequences, around 14% being singletons. This material consisted of PBMCs from blood, taken around 15 days before vaccination. The receptors here all came from a man in his fifties who received an inactivated influenza vaccine. Both conserved end residues are part of each CDR3. Each record gives: CDR3 protein, CDR3 DNA, V gene, J gene, D gene, clone size. D genes are given only for firm matches. Rows give clone size only sometimes, using once, few, many, or a class for an expanded clone.

cdr3_aa: CASSETRTSGGAFF; cdr3_nt: TGCGCCAGCAGTGAGACGCGGACTAGCGGGGGGGCGTTCTTC; v_call: TRBV10-2; j_call: TRBJ2-1; d_call: TRBD2; clone_size: few
cdr3_aa: CASSAIQETQYF; cdr3_nt: TGTGCCAGCAGCGCAATCCAAGAGACCCAGTACTTC; v_call: TRBV7-6; j_call: TRBJ2-5; d_call: NA; clone_size: many
cdr3_aa: CASSLGANEKLFF; cdr3_nt: TGCGCCAGCAGCTTGGGAGCTAATGAAAAACTGTTTTTT; v_call: TRBV5-1; j_call: TRBJ1-4; d_call: NA; clone_size: many
cdr3_aa: CSAAQGGYNEQFF; cdr3_nt: TGCAGTGCTGCTCAGGGGGGGTACAATGAGCAGTTCTTC; v_call: TRBV20-1; j_call: TRBJ2-1; d_call: NA; clone_size: NA
cdr3_aa: CASSQGHSNSGYTF; cdr3_nt: TGTGCCAGCAGTCAAGGACACTCGAATTCGGGCTACACCTTC; v_call: TRBV28; j_call: TRBJ1-2; d_call: NA; clone_size: NA
cdr3_aa: CASSPTSGGTYNEQFF; cdr3_nt: TGTGCCAGCAGCCCCACTAGCGGGGGGACCTACAATGAGCAGTTCTTC; v_call: TRBV3-1; j_call: TRBJ2-1; d_call: TRBD2; clone_size: many
cdr3_aa: CASSYSLDSTDTQYF; cdr3_nt: TGTGCCAGCAGTTACTCGTTGGACAGCACAGATACGCAGTATTTT; v_call: TRBV6-2/TRBV6-3; j_call: TRBJ2-3; d_call: NA; clone_size: NA
cdr3_aa: CASSLGLAGEHGNEQFF; cdr3_nt: TGTGCCAGCAGTTTGGGACTAGCGGGAGAGCATGGCAATGAGCAGTTCTTC; v_call: TRBV28; j_call: TRBJ2-1; d_call: TRBD2; clone_size: few
cdr3_aa: CASSPIGTAKAYEQYF; cdr3_nt: TGTGCCAGCAGCCCGATCGGGACAGCGAAAGCCTACGAGCAGTACTTC; v_call: TRBV7-3; j_call: TRBJ2-7; d_call: TRBD1; clone_size: few
cdr3_aa: CASSQEVRGPNTGELFF; cdr3_nt: TGTGCCAGCAGCCAAGAGGTCCGGGGGCCTAACACCGGGGAGCTGTTTTTT; v_call: TRBV3-1; j_call: TRBJ2-2; d_call: NA; clone_size: few
cdr3_aa: CASSLMTSGSREQFF; cdr3_nt: TGTGCCAGCAGTTTGATGACTAGCGGGAGCAGGGAGCAGTTCTTC; v_call: TRBV12-3/TRBV12-4; j_call: TRBJ2-1; d_call: TRBD2; clone_size: few
cdr3_aa: CASSPKWDLEQYF; cdr3_nt: TGTGCCAGCAGCCCCAAGTGGGACCTCGAGCAGTACTTC; v_call: TRBV28; j_call: TRBJ2-7; d_call: NA; clone_size: NA
cdr3_aa: CASSSFSGTGPDQPQHF; cdr3_nt: TGTGCCAGCAGTTCCTTTTCCGGGACAGGGCCGGATCAGCCCCAGCATTTT; v_call: TRBV6-5; j_call: TRBJ1-5; d_call: TRBD1; clone_size: few
cdr3_aa: CASSPRRDRSNYGYTF; cdr3_nt: TGTGCCAGCAGCCCCCGCCGGGACAGATCCAACTATGGCTACACCTTC; v_call: TRBV6-1; j_call: TRBJ1-2; d_call: TRBD1; clone_size: NA
cdr3_aa: CASSKSPQGWDYGYTF; cdr3_nt: TGTGCCAGCAGCAAATCCCCACAGGGTTGGGACTATGGCTACACCTTC; v_call: TRBV14; j_call: TRBJ1-2; d_call: NA; clone_size: NA
cdr3_aa: CASSLKGGEETQYF; cdr3_nt: TGTGCCAGCAGCTTAAAGGGGGGTGAAGAGACCCAGTACTTC; v_call: TRBV7-9; j_call: TRBJ2-5; d_call: NA; clone_size: few
cdr3_aa: CASSYQAMNTEAFF; cdr3_nt: TGTGCCAGCAGTTATCAGGCAATGAACACTGAAGCTTTCTTT; v_call: TRBV27; j_call: TRBJ1-1; d_call: NA; clone_size: many
cdr3_aa: CASSRQTGASQPQHF; cdr3_nt: TGTGCCAGCAGCCGTCAAACAGGGGCGAGTCAGCCCCAGCATTTT; v_call: TRBV12-3/TRBV12-4; j_call: TRBJ1-5; d_call: TRBD1; clone_size: NA
cdr3_aa: CASFSDRAYTEAFF; cdr3_nt: TGTGCCAGCTTTTCGGACAGGGCCTACACTGAAGCTTTCTTT; v_call: TRBV2; j_call: TRBJ1-1; d_call: TRBD1; clone_size: many
cdr3_aa: CAISVGTGELFF; cdr3_nt: TGTGCCATCAGTGTCGGTACCGGGGAGCTGTTTTTT; v_call: TRBV10-3; j_call: TRBJ2-2; d_call: NA; clone_size: few
cdr3_aa: CASSGQANNEQYF; cdr3_nt: TGTGCCAGCAGCGGACAGGCTAATAACGAGCAGTACTTC; v_call: TRBV9; j_call: TRBJ2-7; d_call: NA; clone_size: few
cdr3_aa: CASSGRTSGPLSEQYF; cdr3_nt: TGTGCCAGCAGCGGTCGGACTAGCGGTCCCCTTAGCGAGCAGTACTTC; v_call: TRBV9; j_call: TRBJ2-7; d_call: TRBD2; clone_size: few
cdr3_aa: CASSAGTPTGEQFF; cdr3_nt: TGTGCCAGCAGCGCCGGGACTCCTACGGGGGAGCAGTTCTTC; v_call: TRBV5-6; j_call: TRBJ2-1; d_call: NA; clone_size: few
cdr3_aa: CSASSTGTETQYF; cdr3_nt: TGCAGTGCTAGTTCTACAGGGACCGAGACCCAGTACTTC; v_call: TRBV20-1; j_call: TRBJ2-5; d_call: NA; clone_size: NA
cdr3_aa: CASSLAAGGTSGRKYEQYF; cdr3_nt: TGTGCCAGCAGCTTAGCTGCGGGCGGGACTAGCGGGAGAAAGTACGAGCAGTACTTC; v_call: TRBV7-6; j_call: TRBJ2-7; d_call: TRBD2; clone_size: few
cdr3_aa: CASRDRRSSYEQYF; cdr3_nt: TGTGCCAGCAGGGACAGGAGGAGCTCCTACGAGCAGTACTTC; v_call: TRBV6-1; j_call: TRBJ2-7; d_call: TRBD1; clone_size: NA
cdr3_aa: CASSIITGGPYNEQFF; cdr3_nt: TGTGCCAGCAGCATCATAACAGGGGGGCCCTACAATGAGCAGTTCTTC; v_call: TRBV7-2; j_call: TRBJ2-1; d_call: TRBD1; clone_size: few
cdr3_aa: CASSKVRRPLHF; cdr3_nt: TGTGCCAGTAGTAAGGTCAGAAGACCCCTCCACTTT; v_call: TRBV19; j_call: TRBJ1-6; d_call: NA; clone_size: NA
cdr3_aa: CASSLVPAGGETQYF; cdr3_nt: TGTGCCAGCAGCTTAGTTCCAGCGGGAGGAGAGACCCAGTACTTC; v_call: TRBV7-2; j_call: TRBJ2-5; d_call: TRBD2; clone_size: NA
cdr3_aa: CASSYPGNEQFF; cdr3_nt: TGTGCCAGCAGCTACCCTGGGAATGAGCAGTTCTTC; v_call: TRBV11-1; j_call: TRBJ2-1; d_call: NA; clone_size: few
cdr3_aa: CSVDRDRGAGQFF; cdr3_nt: TGCAGCGTTGATCGGGACAGGGGAGCAGGGCAGTTCTTC; v_call: TRBV29-1; j_call: TRBJ2-1; d_call: TRBD1; clone_size: NA
cdr3_aa: CSVEDPIEAGQDETQYF; cdr3_nt: TGCAGCGTTGAAGATCCGATTGAGGCAGGGCAGGATGAGACCCAGTACTTC; v_call: TRBV29-1; j_call: TRBJ2-5; d_call: NA; clone_size: many
cdr3_aa: CASSQDRMSSYNEQFF; cdr3_nt: TGCGCCAGCAGCCAAGATCGGATGAGCTCCTACAATGAGCAGTTCTTC; v_call: TRBV4-3; j_call: TRBJ2-1; d_call: NA; clone_size: NA
cdr3_aa: CASSDMSDTQYF; cdr3_nt: TGCGCCAGCAGTGATATGTCGGATACGCAGTATTTT; v_call: TRBV10-2; j_call: TRBJ2-3; d_call: NA; clone_size: few
cdr3_aa: CASSFNTHGGAIF; cdr3_nt: TGTGCCAGCAGTTTCAACACACACGGAGGTGCTATATTC; v_call: TRBV12-3/TRBV12-4; j_call: TRBJ2-4; d_call: NA; clone_size: NA
cdr3_aa: CSAPGPYGNEQFF; cdr3_nt: TGCAGTGCCCCGGGACCCTACGGGAATGAGCAGTTCTTC; v_call: TRBV20-1; j_call: TRBJ2-1; d_call: NA; clone_size: NA
cdr3_aa: CASSKQGLGNSPLHF; cdr3_nt: TGTGCCAGCAGTAAACAGGGTCTCGGCAATTCACCCCTCCACTTT; v_call: TRBV27; j_call: TRBJ1-6; d_call: NA; clone_size: NA
cdr3_aa: CASSDRGGPSYGYTF; cdr3_nt: TGTGCCAGCAGCGACCGTGGAGGGCCTAGCTATGGCTACACCTTC; v_call: TRBV6-1; j_call: TRBJ1-2; d_call: NA; clone_size: NA
cdr3_aa: CAISESTDGNEQFF; cdr3_nt: TGTGCCATCAGTGAGTCAACCGATGGGAATGAGCAGTTCTTC; v_call: TRBV10-3; j_call: TRBJ2-1; d_call: NA; clone_size: NA
cdr3_aa: CASSLGAGAWEQYF; cdr3_nt: TGTGCCAGCAGCTTAGGTGCAGGGGCCTGGGAGCAGTACTTC; v_call: TRBV7-2; j_call: TRBJ2-7; d_call: NA; clone_size: few
cdr3_aa: CASSPGLTRYNEQFF; cdr3_nt: TGTGCCAGCAGCCCCGGCCTAACCCGCTACAATGAGCAGTTCTTC; v_call: TRBV7-8; j_call: TRBJ2-1; d_call: NA; clone_size: few
cdr3_aa: CSASLEANQPQHF; cdr3_nt: TGCAGCGCCTCTTTGGAGGCGAATCAGCCCCAGCATTTT; v_call: TRBV29-1; j_call: TRBJ1-5; d_call: NA; clone_size: many
cdr3_aa: CSVAHGLVSETQYF; cdr3_nt: TGCAGCGTTGCCCACGGACTAGTCTCCGAGACCCAGTACTTC; v_call: TRBV29-1; j_call: TRBJ2-5; d_call: TRBD2; clone_size: few
cdr3_aa: CASSQDILNTEAFF; cdr3_nt: TGCGCCAGCAGCCAAGATATTCTTAACACTGAAGCTTTCTTT; v_call: TRBV4-3; j_call: TRBJ1-1; d_call: NA; clone_size: NA
cdr3_aa: CASSQDQGKLFF; cdr3_nt: TGTGCCAGCAGCCAAGATCAAGGAAAACTGTTTTTT; v_call: TRBV3-1; j_call: TRBJ1-4; d_call: NA; clone_size: NA
cdr3_aa: CASRWGAGTGQPQHF; cdr3_nt: TGTGCCAGCAGATGGGGGGCAGGGACCGGGCAGCCCCAGCATTTT; v_call: TRBV12-3/TRBV12-4; j_call: TRBJ1-5; d_call: NA; clone_size: few
cdr3_aa: CASNGRARTDTQYF; cdr3_nt: TGTGCCAGTAACGGGCGGGCACGCACAGATACGCAGTATTTT; v_call: TRBV19; j_call: TRBJ2-3; d_call: NA; clone_size: NA
cdr3_aa: CSASQGVAGYTF; cdr3_nt: TGCAGTGCTAGTCAGGGGGTGGCTGGCTACACCTTC; v_call: TRBV20-1; j_call: TRBJ1-2; d_call: TRBD1; clone_size: few
cdr3_aa: CASSTGTQETQYF; cdr3_nt: TGCGCCAGCAGCACAGGGACGCAAGAGACCCAGTACTTC; v_call: TRBV10-2; j_call: TRBJ2-5; d_call: NA; clone_size: many
cdr3_aa: CASSQDGGRDQTQYF; cdr3_nt: TGTGCCAGCAGCCAAGATGGCGGGAGGGATCAGACCCAGTACTTC; v_call: TRBV4-2; j_call: TRBJ2-5; d_call: TRBD2; clone_size: NA